Sequencing of this TCR beta chain was carried out in a study of shared clonotypes between healthy human individuals. This CDR3 has 14 residues. From germline, CDR1 is MNHEY and CDR2 SMNVEV (reference sequence). The V gene lost 5 bases and the J gene lost 3 bases, with 12 bases spanning the gap. Naivety among CD8 cells was defined by CD45RO negativity and positive CCR7 selection, thereby excluding terminally differentiated effector memory CD45RA+ cells. Clones were read by immunoSEQ multiplex PCR, and TCRdb kept only the in-frame ones, dropping some. The repertoire consists of about 2 million clones, with about 95% occurring once and the leading ten covering 1.2%.

Input material: naive CD8+ T cells sorted from blood. This chain joins TRBV27 and TRBJ2-3; weak D call: TRBD1 (6 bases). The source of this sequence is a man younger than 30 in good health. CDR3 DNA: TGTGCCAGCAGTCCATGGGACATAACAGATACGCAGTATTTT. It is translated as CASSPWDITDTQYF.